One and the same sample provided the 17 T cell receptor beta chains below, sequenced in a study of shared clonotypes between healthy human individuals. Terminally differentiated effector memory CD45RA+ cells were excluded from the naive CD8 cells, which were CD45RO-negative and positively selected for CCR7. Generated by immunoSEQ multiplex PCR, the TCRdb table keeps only in-frame clones and is missing some. This sample has about 2.2 million clones, with 90% to 95% found just once. The sequenced sample was naive CD8+ T cells from PBMCs. These receptors were obtained from a man in his late teens or twenties in good health. Some clones in this sample may be carry-over from other donors' samples.

The V and J genes are TRBV5-1 and TRBJ2-1; possibly TRBD1 for D (6 bases). The germline gives CDR1 SGHRS, CDR2 YFSETQ. V lost 1 base and J lost 7, with 12 bases in between. This CDR3 spans 14 amino acids. The CDR3 spells CASSLYRANNEQFF. CDR3 bases: TGCGCCAGCAGCTTGTACAGGGCGAATAATGAGCAGTTCTTC.

The CDR3 region is CASSSTGLVSGYTF. CDR3 bases: TGTGCCAGCAGTTCGACAGGTCTAGTATCTGGCTACACCTTC. The chain uses TRBV7-3 and TRBJ1-2, with D possibly matching TRBD1 (6 bases). Trimming cost V 6 bases and J 7 bases, with 18 bases left between them. CDR1 SGHTA and CDR2 FQGTGA come from the germline V gene. The CDR3 has 14 residues.

The V and J genes are TRBV7-8 and TRBJ2-7, with D perhaps TRBD2 (6 bases). The CDR3 covers 17 residues. V was pared by 3 bases and J by 0 bases, with 18 bases between. CDR1 is SGHVS and CDR2 is FQNEAQ in the germline V gene. CDR3 sequence (DNA): TGTGCCAGCAGCTTTGGGGAAGGGGACTCGGTCTCCTACGAGCAGTACTTC. Translated: CASSFGEGDSVSYEQYF.

The CDR3 DNA reads TGTGCCAGCAGTTTGGTACTAGCGGGAGGAAGGGGAGATACGCAGTATTTT. This encodes CASSLVLAGGRGDTQYF. The V gene is TRBV28, the J gene TRBJ2-3; 12 positions agree with TRBD2. In germline, CDR1 is MDHEN, CDR2 SYDVKM. The CDR3 contains 17 residues. The J segment lost 5 bases and the V segment lost 3 bases, leaving 9 bases of the junction unmatched.

The chain has TRBV7-9 and TRBJ2-1; D remains ambiguous. The V gene's germline CDR1 is SEHNR and CDR2 FQNEAQ (reference sequence). Trimming cost V 0 bases and J 10 bases, with 4 bases left between them. The CDR3 is 11 amino acids. The CDR3: CASSLAREQFF. The CDR3 DNA sequence: TGTGCCAGCAGCTTAGCCCGGGAGCAGTTCTTC.

This chain uses TRBV4-2 with TRBJ2-4; tentatively, D is TRBD2 (7 bases). This CDR3 contains 16 residues. CDR1 is LGHNA, CDR2 YNFKEQ, per germline. V lost 7 bases to trimming and J lost 1 base, with 17 bases between them. Here the CDR3 DNA reads TGTGCCAGCACTATGGGGGCGGGAGTCGCCAAAAACATTCAGTACTTC. Its protein product is CASTMGAGVAKNIQYF.

The chain employs TRBV27 and TRBJ2-3, with D possibly TRBD2 on 6 matching bases. V was clipped by 5 bases and J by 8 bases, with 14 bases between them. Germline CDR1 reads MNHEY; CDR2 reads SMNVEV (reference sequence). The CDR3 is made up of 13 amino acids. The CDR3 region is CASSLGTPVTQYF. CDR3 DNA: TGTGCCAGCAGTCTAGGGACTCCGGTTACGCAGTATTTT.

The V and J genes are TRBV9 and TRBJ1-4; weak D call: TRBD1 (6 bases). V was pared by 4 bases and J by 5 bases, with 15 bases between. The CDR3 contains 15 residues. Germline V gene sequence: CDR1 SGDLS, CDR2 YYNGEE. For the CDR3, the DNA is TGTGCCAGCAGCTCCAGACAGGAAGAGAATGAAAAACTGTTTTTT. It codes for CASSSRQEENEKLFF.

The chain links TRBV27 to TRBJ2-1; 7 bases fit TRBD1. Germline loops: CDR1 MNHEY, CDR2 SMNVEV (reference sequence). This CDR3 comprises 16 residues. V was clipped by 0 bases and J by 7 bases; unmatched bases: 9. CDR3 bases: TGTGCCAGCAGTTTATCCCCCGGGACAGTGAGTAATGAGCAGTTCTTC. Translation: CASSLSPGTVSNEQFF.

This clone was recorded once. The chain combines TRBV19 with TRBJ2-3, with 7 bases lining up with TRBD1. The CDR3 contains 16 residues. Trimming took 4 bases from V and 2 from J; bases not matched to a gene: 9. Germline values: CDR1 LNHDA, CDR2 SQIVND (reference sequence). In DNA form, the CDR3 reads TGTGCCAGTAGTAGCCCGACAGGGCTAGACACAGATACGCAGTATTTT. Protein: CASSSPTGLDTDTQYF.

This clone has more than one count but fewer than ten. The J gene is TRBJ1-1, the V gene TRBV29-1; weak D call: TRBD1 (6 bases). V lost 1 base and J 5 bases, leaving 11 bases between the germline ends. This CDR3 has 13 amino acids. Germline loops: CDR1 SQVTM, CDR2 ANQGSEA. This CDR3 is CSVEGGRWTEAFF. The CDR3 DNA reads as TGCAGCGTTGAAGGGGGGCGCTGGACTGAAGCTTTCTTT.

This clone appeared a few times. The chain's CDR3 is CASRILTVGTGSSYEQYF. Written as DNA, the CDR3 is TGTGCCAGCAGAATCCTGACAGTTGGGACAGGGAGCTCCTACGAGCAGTACTTC. The chain uses TRBV5-6 and TRBJ2-7; 9 bases align to TRBD1. This CDR3 has 18 amino acids. CDR1 and CDR2 from the germline V gene are SGHDT and YYEEEE. With V trimmed by 5 bases and J by 0 bases, 15 bases remained unmatched.

The chain has TRBV4-2 and TRBJ1-2; 8 positions match TRBD1. This CDR3 has 15 amino acids. V shed 4 bases and J 3 bases; nucleotides not matched to a gene: 7. Germline V CDR1 and CDR2: LGHNA, YNFKEQ. In DNA, the CDR3 is TGTGCCAGCAGCCTAGGACAGGGCGGTGACTATGGCTACACCTTC. It specifies CASSLGQGGDYGYTF.

The V and J genes are TRBV11-2 and TRBJ2-5; 8 bases line up with TRBD1. Trimming cost V 5 bases and J 12 bases; bases outside gene matches: 17. The CDR3 is 15 amino acids. Germline V gives CDR1 SGHAT, CDR2 FQNNGV. Written as DNA, the CDR3 is TGTGCCAGCAGCCTAGGACAGGGCCCTTTTCCCTCGGAGTACTTC. Amino acids: CASSLGQGPFPSEYF.

The chain has TRBV13 and TRBJ1-1; D is perhaps TRBD1 (6 bases). The ends were cut back, 0 bases at V and 8 bases at J, with 7 bases in the middle. The CDR3 is 12 residues long. CDR1 and CDR2 (germline): PRHDT, FYEKMQ (reference sequence). CDR3 protein: CASSLGRGEAFF. The CDR3 nucleotides read TGTGCCAGCAGCTTAGGGAGGGGGGAAGCTTTCTTT.

The chain couples TRBV7-7 to TRBJ2-2, with 7 bases lining up with TRBD2. Germline V gene lookup returns CDR1 SSHAT and CDR2 FNYEAQ (reference sequence). CDR3 length equals 20 residues. Trimming took 5 bases from V and 1 from J; bases not matched to a gene: 19. CDR3 coding DNA: TGTGCCAGCAGCCCCCTTCCTCCAGGGACTATAATGGGGAACACCGGGGAGCTGTTTTTT. Its protein is CASSPLPPGTIMGNTGELFF. Using reference TRBV7-7 and TRBJ2-2 for the parts outside the CDR3, the full variable domain is GAGVSQSPRYKVTKRGQDVTLRCDPISSHATLYWYQQALGQGPEFLTYFNYEAQPDKSGLPSDRFSAERPEGSISTLTIQRTEQRDSAMYRCASSPLPPGTIMGNTGELFFGEGSRLTVL.

As regards this clone: The sample holds other DNA sequences that translate to the same CDR3. The CDR3 spells CAWSPPNYGYTF. CDR3 bases: TGTGCCTGGAGTCCCCCTAACTATGGCTACACCTTC. The V and J genes are TRBV30 and TRBJ1-2; no clear D gene. The length of the CDR3 is 12 residues. V lost 2 bases and J lost 0, with 4 bases in between. Per the germline V gene, CDR1 is GTSNPN and CDR2 is SVGIG (reference sequence).